The entry below describes one T cell receptor beta chain. This receptor's antigen is unknown. Base-call qualities are not available, and no considerably larger clone is one nucleotide away. Genomic DNA was isolated from the sorted cells so that the TCRbeta CDR3 region could be sequenced. TCRbeta CDR3 regions were sequenced using the immunoSEQ Assay. Not all clones reach the TCRdb copy of this immuneACCESS table, which keeps in-frame sequences only. Checked studies attribute under half of the gap to unresolved V genes and leave the rest unexplained. For this sample the table gives more than 90,000 clones, of which more than 80% were detected only once. About 5.5% of the sample belongs to the ten largest clones. The data were taken from a study of OX40 agonist ivuxolimab in advanced cancers. With regard to the full study: The costimulatory receptor OX40 (CD134) was targeted by ivuxolimab, a fully human IgG2 agonistic monoclonal antibody. Prior anti-PD-1, anti-PD-L1 or anti-CTLA-4 therapy was permitted, and 40% to 50% of dose-escalation patients had received checkpoint inhibitors. Partial responses were achieved by three dose-escalation patients, of whom one had hepatocellular carcinoma and two had cutaneous melanoma. Peripheral TCRbeta sequencing aimed to test whether ivuxolimab altered TCR sequence diversity and caused clonal T-cell expansion. The dose-escalation cohort was roughly 87% male with a mean age of about 60 years, ranging from 23 to 79. The paper reports the monotherapy dose-escalation portion (N of about 54 patients) of the phase I ivuxolimab trial. Intravenous ivuxolimab was administered to patients every 2 weeks at six dose levels: 0.01, 0.1, 0.3, 1.5, 3 and 10 mg/kg. Of the roughly 52 patients in dose escalation, about 20 had hepatocellular carcinoma, roughly 15 had melanoma, 9 had renal cell carcinoma and 9 had head and neck cancer. On the study overall, not on this receptor specifically: At doses of 0.1 to 3.0 mg/kg, clonal expansion of both CD4+ and CD8+ blood T cells was observed from baseline to week 6. Low levels of normalized T-cell clonal expansion were also seen in some patients who did not respond. On average, CD8+ T cells showed more expanded clones than CD4+ T cells after ivuxolimab. In the 0.1-3.0 mg/kg groups, partial responders had among the lowest normalized peripheral clonal expansion, particularly in CD8+ T cells. Which antigens the clonally expanded peripheral T cells were specific for was not determined.

Patients with autoimmune disease history or receiving systemic immunosuppression were excluded from the trial. Peripheral blood for TCR sequencing was drawn from every dose cohort at baseline, at cycle 4 day 1 and at cycle 7 day 1. The samples were taken from a phase I, first-in-human, multicenter, open-label dose-escalation trial of ivuxolimab. Adults with locally advanced or metastatic head and neck squamous cell, hepatocellular, melanoma or renal cell carcinoma were enrolled in the trial. CD4+ and CD8+ T cells were sorted separately from peripheral blood before TCR sequencing. From its cysteine to its phenylalanine, the CDR3 spans 15 amino acids. The kept DNA is CDR3 alone, 45 bases in frame from the first base. Trimming takes 7 bases from V and 2 bases from J, and the germline ends sit 13 bases apart. The germline V gene encodes CDR1 SGHRS and CDR2 YFSETQ.

The sample here was CD4+ or CD8+ T cells sorted from blood, taken in a trial of the OX40 agonist ivuxolimab. This chain joins TRBV5-1 to TRBJ2-6, with TRBD2 perhaps the D gene, on 6 matching bases. The sequence derives from an adult with an advanced solid tumor such as melanoma, head and neck, liver or kidney cancer. The CDR3 reads CASGVEGTGANVLTF. The nucleotide sequence reads as follows: TGCGCCAGCGGAGTGGAGGGGACTGGGGCCAACGTCCTGACTTTC. This CDR3, with the reference TRBV5-1 and TRBJ2-6 proteins standing in past its ends, gives the full variable domain KAGVTQTPRYLIKTRGQQVTLSCSPISGHRSVSWYQQTPGQGLQFLFEYFSETQRNKGNFPGRFSGRQFSNSRSEMNVSTLELGDSALYLCASGVEGTGANVLTFGAGSRLTVL.